This T cell receptor (beta chain) was documented in a study of cytomegalovirus exposure and HLA in healthy donors. Looking at the study overall: In an earlier analysis, some 110 million unique TCR beta sequences were found from some 200 million T cells. Across some 400 genotyped donors, just over 80% landed in the Caucasian-associated ancestry cluster. The study, taken as a whole, reports: Productive rates of about 87% or about 30% were seen for most TCR beta V segments in an earlier analysis. There were 150 to 200 TCR beta chains listed as cytomegalovirus-associated.

A note on this clone: What it recognizes is unknown.

CDR3 length: 14 amino acids. The germline V and J ends were trimmed by 0 bases and 6 bases, with 12 bases remaining between them. Per the germline V gene, CDR1 is SGHRS and CDR2 is YFSETQ. PCR amplification relied on 60 Vbeta primers (plus 13 Jbeta primers). TCRdb's copy holds only in-frame clones and misses some; the assay was immunoSEQ multiplex PCR. The sample records roughly 120,000 clones, about 8.6% being singletons. The receptor was derived from a woman aged 40 to 50 in good health and CMV-seropositive. The source material was PBMCs. The rearrangement uses TRBV5-1 and TRBJ1-2, with D hard to call. DNA for the CDR3: TGCGCCAGCAGCTTGGTGGACGGGGTCCATGGCTACACCTTC. It translates to CASSLVDGVHGYTF.